This passage covers 28 T cell receptor beta chains from one sample sequenced in a study of T-cell reconstitution after alpha-beta-depleted transplantation in children. Unique molecular identifiers featured in how the TCRbeta library was prepared. MiXCR, run by TCRdb on the PCR reads, gives a single entry per CDR3 protein. The sample contains 250,000 to 350,000 distinct CDR3 sequences, around 9.6% of which appear only once. Sequencing was performed on PBMCs from the stem cell graft donor, taken from the stem cell graft. All receptors derive from a human donor who donated a stem cell graft to a child with SCID.

This clonotype has more than one count but fewer than ten. This chain uses TRBV12-3 or TRBV12-4 with TRBJ2-1; possible D gene TRBD1, 5 bases. Trimming shortened V by 4 bases and J by 0 bases, and 7 bases separated the two germline ends. CDR3 length equals 14 residues. DNA for the CDR3: TGTGCCAGCAGTTGGACAAACTCCTACAATGAGCAGTTCTTC. It specifies CASSWTNSYNEQFF.

This clonotype was detected ten times or more. The gene calls are TRBV7-8 and TRBJ1-6; tentatively, D is TRBD1 (5 bases). Per germline, CDR1 SGHVS and CDR2 FQNEAQ. The CDR3 loop spans 17 amino acids. Trimming left V 6 bases short and J 0 bases short, with 15 bases between. Here the CDR3 reads CASSKRSDSSYNSPLHF. In DNA form, the CDR3 reads TGTGCCAGCAGTAAGCGGTCCGACAGCTCCTATAATTCACCCCTCCACTTT.

V is TRBV6-2 or TRBV6-3 and J is TRBJ2-7, with a tentative D call TRBD1 (6 bases). V lost 9 bases to trimming and J lost 3 bases, with 18 bases between them. CDR1 is MNHEY, CDR2 SVGEGT, per germline. This CDR3 has 14 amino acids. Written as DNA, the CDR3 is TGTGCCAGTAACCGCAGACAGGTCTACTACGAGCAGTACTTC. It encodes CASNRRQVYYEQYF.

The J gene is TRBJ2-4, the V gene TRBV20-1; 11 nucleotides line up with TRBD2. With V trimmed by 3 bases and J by 7 bases, 8 bases remained unmatched. This CDR3 spans 15 amino acids. Germline CDR1 and CDR2: DFQATT and SNEGSKA (reference sequence). DNA for the CDR3: TGCAGTGCTAGCTCTAGCGGGGGGTTCCTGAACATTCAGTACTTC. Its translation is CSASSSGGFLNIQYF.

The chain has TRBV20-1 and TRBJ2-2; a possible D gene is TRBD2 (7 bases). The germline CDR1 and CDR2 sequences are DFQATT and SNEGSKA (reference sequence). The CDR3 contains 16 residues. Between the trimmed V and J ends, which lost 1 base and 0 bases, there was a span of 12 bases. DNA of the CDR3: TGCAGTGCTAGAGGCTCGGGGGGCACGAACACCGGGGAGCTGTTTTTT. This gives the protein CSARGSGGTNTGELFF.

The chain uses TRBV12-3 or TRBV12-4 and TRBJ2-7; no definite D call. Trimming took 5 bases from V and 1 from J, leaving 12 bases between them. This CDR3 is built from 14 residues. The CDR3: CASSKKGPSYEQYF. Here the CDR3 DNA reads TGTGCCAGCAGTAAAAAGGGTCCTTCCTACGAGCAGTACTTC.

The sample holds a few counts of this clonotype. V is TRBV5-6 and J is TRBJ1-5; D is possibly TRBD1 (5 bases). Germline V lookup: CDR1 SGHDT, CDR2 YYEEEE. V lost 3 bases and J 3 bases, leaving 16 bases between the germline ends. This CDR3 region has 16 residues. The CDR3 sequence: CASSWGAQGLNQPQHF. As DNA, the CDR3 is TGTGCCAGCAGCTGGGGTGCGCAGGGACTCAATCAGCCCCAGCATTTT.

This clonotype has only a few counts. The chain is built from TRBV5-8 and TRBJ2-5, with TRBD2 as a possible D gene (6 bases). This CDR3 spans 14 amino acids. Germline V gene data show CDR1 as SGHTS and CDR2 as YDEGEE. V lost 3 bases and J 4 bases, leaving 13 bases between the germline ends. For the CDR3, the DNA is TGTGCCAGCAGCTGGGGACTGGCCCGAGAGACCCAGTACTTC. Translated: CASSWGLARETQYF.

The rearrangement uses TRBV20-1 and TRBJ2-7; the D gene is possibly TRBD1 (6 bases). Germline-derived CDR1 and CDR2 are DFQATT and SNEGSKA (reference sequence). This CDR3 has 13 residues. The ends were cut back, 2 bases at V and 5 bases at J, with 13 bases in the middle. CDR3 bases: TGCAGTGCTAGAAGCCAGGGGATAAACGAGCAGTACTTC. Its protein is CSARSQGINEQYF.

This clonotype has more than one count but fewer than ten. This rearrangement joins TRBV20-1 to TRBJ2-7, with 7 bases aligning to TRBD2. The germline V gene encodes CDR1 DFQATT and CDR2 SNEGSKA (reference sequence). V was pared by 6 bases and J by 2 bases, with 7 bases of the junction left unmatched. CDR3 length: 13 residues. CDR3 coding DNA: TGCAGTGCACTGGGGGGGGATCCCTACGAGCAGTACTTC. This gives the protein CSALGGDPYEQYF.

This clonotype has at least ten counts. The CDR3 nucleotides read TGTGCCAGCAGCTCAGTCGGACAGGCAGGTGGTACGCAGTATTTT. It yields the protein CASSSVGQAGGTQYF. The chain combines TRBV7-2 with TRBJ2-3; TRBD1 aligns across 7 bases. Germline V gene lookup returns CDR1 SGHTA and CDR2 FQGNSA. V trimming: 4 bases; J trimming: 8 bases; junction bases outside the gene matches: 12. The CDR3 runs 15 residues.

This clonotype was detected many times. The genes are TRBV11-2 and TRBJ2-1; D unclear. The CDR3 has 10 residues. Germline V gene lookup returns CDR1 SGHAT and CDR2 FQNNGV. V was pared by 0 bases and J by 10 bases, with 1 base between. The CDR3 loop is CASSLDEQFF. Here the CDR3 DNA reads TGTGCCAGCAGCTTAGACGAGCAGTTCTTC.

The chain is built from TRBV2 and TRBJ1-1, with D uncertain. Between the trimmed V and J ends, which lost 11 bases and 4 bases, there was a span of 17 bases. Germline CDR1 and CDR2: SNHLY and FYNNEI. CDR3 length equals 13 residues. The CDR3, as DNA: TGTGCCTCAAACACCTCTCCCGGCACTGAAGCTTTCTTT. Its translation is CASNTSPGTEAFF.

This clonotype has a handful of counts. This chain links TRBV29-1 with TRBJ2-1, with 9 bases fitting TRBD2. The CDR3 has 13 amino acids. Trimming removed 4 bases from V and 7 bases from J; junction bases left unmatched: 5. Germline CDR1 reads SQVTM; CDR2 reads ANQGSEA. In nucleotides, the CDR3 is TGCAGCGTTGTGGCTAGCGGGGTAAATGAGCAGTTCTTC. This translates into CSVVASGVNEQFF.

This chain connects TRBV24-1 to TRBJ2-2; TRBD2 matches at 8 bases. This CDR3 is 14 amino acids long. V lost 6 bases and J lost 1; bases outside the gene matches: 0. Germline CDR1 and CDR2: KGHDR and SFDVKD. CDR3 protein: CATSRGGNTGELFF. The CDR3 nucleotides are TGTGCCACCAGTCGGGGGGGGAACACCGGGGAGCTGTTTTTT.

Only a few counts were recorded for this clonotype. The chain carries TRBV5-1 and TRBJ2-2; D is unresolved. V was pared by 0 bases and J by 9 bases, with 9 bases between. The CDR3 is 13 amino acids. The germline CDR1 and CDR2 sequences are SGHRS and YFSETQ. CDR3 in amino acids: CASSLEDLRELFF. CDR3 in DNA: TGCGCCAGCAGCTTGGAAGATCTCCGGGAGCTGTTTTTT.

This clonotype appeared a few times. The chain employs TRBV5-5 and TRBJ2-5; TRBD2 aligns across 10 bases. The CDR3 consists of 18 residues. V lost 0 bases and J lost 1; bases outside the gene matches: 9. CDR1 and CDR2 (germline): SGHKS, YYEKEE (reference sequence). CDR3 region: CASSLAVYSGGPQETQYF. The CDR3 coding sequence is TGTGCCAGCAGCTTGGCGGTGTATAGCGGGGGGCCCCAAGAGACCCAGTACTTC.

This chain connects TRBV7-9 to TRBJ2-7, with 10 bases matching TRBD1. Germline lookup yields CDR1 SEHNR and CDR2 FQNEAQ (reference sequence). This CDR3 has 16 amino acids. V lost 4 bases and J lost 5; bases outside the gene matches: 11. CDR3 region: CASSSLRGTGENEQYF. In DNA, the CDR3 is TGTGCCAGCAGCTCGCTCCGTGGGACAGGGGAAAACGAGCAGTACTTC. Full variable domain (missing parts from reference TRBV7-9 and TRBJ2-7): DTGVSQNPRHKITKRGQNVTFRCDPISEHNRLYWYRQTLGQGPEFLTYFQNEAQLEKSRLLSDRFSAERPKGSFSTLEIQRTEQGDSAMYLCASSSLRGTGENEQYFGPGTRLTVT.

This chain joins TRBV15 and TRBJ2-7; D not resolved. Germline loops: CDR1 LNHNV, CDR2 YYDKDF (reference sequence). Deletions cut 4 bases from V and 3 bases from J, with 10 bases between. The CDR3 length is 13 residues. As DNA, the CDR3 is TGTGCCACCAGCAAAAGACTGCTCTACGAGCAGTACTTC. This translates into CATSKRLLYEQYF.

This clonotype appeared a few times. The V and J genes are TRBV2 and TRBJ2-2, with 13 bases lining up with TRBD2. The germline CDR1 and CDR2 sequences are SNHLY and FYNNEI. This CDR3 spans 18 amino acids. Germline trimming cut 2 bases from V and 2 bases from J; bases unmatched to any gene: 5. Written as DNA, the CDR3 is TGTGCCAGCAGTGAAAGGACTAGCGGGGGACCCAACACCGGGGAGCTGTTTTTT. Its translation: CASSERTSGGPNTGELFF. Together with reference TRBV2 and TRBJ2-2, the CDR3 gives the full variable domain: EPEVTQTPSHQVTQMGQEVILRCVPISNHLYFYWYRQILGQKVEFLVSFYNNEISEKSEIFDDQFSVERPDGSNFTLKIRSTKLEDSAMYFCASSERTSGGPNTGELFFGEGSRLTVL.

This clonotype appeared many times. The junction departs from germline at one end; a sequencing error may be responsible. V usage is TRBV5-1 and J usage is TRBJ2-7, with D unclear. Germline CDR1 and CDR2: SGHRS and YFSETQ. This CDR3 has 11 residues. This chain's CDR3 is CASSLEYEQYF. CDR3 sequence (DNA): TGTGCCAGCAGCTTGGAATACGAGCAGTACTTC.

The chain couples TRBV9 to TRBJ2-1; D might be TRBD2 (6 bases). This CDR3 has 12 amino acids. CDR1 is SGDLS and CDR2 is YYNGEE in the germline V gene. V lost 7 bases to trimming and J lost 7 bases, with 12 bases between them. The CDR3, as DNA: TGTGCCAGCGGGGGGAGAGGAAATGAGCAGTTCTTC. Encoded protein: CASGGRGNEQFF.

This clonotype was seen a few times. The germline gene is not matched at one end of the junction; a read error may be the cause. V usage is TRBV9 and J usage is TRBJ2-1; 14 positions agree with TRBD2. The germline CDR1 and CDR2 sequences are SGDLS and YYNGEE. The CDR3 contains 15 residues. CDR3 loop: CASGVRLAGGNEQFF. For the CDR3, the DNA is TGTGCCAGCGGCGTACGACTAGCGGGGGGGAATGAGCAGTTCTTC.

Comment on this clonotype: A much larger clone is a single base away; this may be a read error. This sequence joins TRBV10-3 and TRBJ2-7; 8 bases are a match to TRBD2. This CDR3 is 13 amino acids long. The V gene's germline CDR1 is ENHRY and CDR2 SYGVKD. The CDR3, as DNA: TGTGCCATCACTATGGCGGGGGGTTACGAGAAGTACTTC. Translated, it gives CAITMAGGYEKYF.

This sequence joins TRBV10-3 and TRBJ2-7; D ambiguous. Germline-derived CDR1 and CDR2 are ENHRY and SYGVKD. V was cut by 3 bases and J by 0 bases, with 6 bases left in between. The CDR3 totals 13 residues. CDR3 nucleotides: TGTGCCATCAGTGATAAGATCTCCTACGAGCAGTACTTC. This codes for CAISDKISYEQYF.

This clonotype showed up just a few times. This chain connects TRBV20-1 to TRBJ1-1; 10 nucleotides align to TRBD1. Germline lookup yields CDR1 DFQATT and CDR2 SNEGSKA (reference sequence). The length of the CDR3 is 15 residues. J was trimmed by 8 bases and V by 1 base; bases with no gene match: 10. CDR3 coding DNA: TGCAGTGCTAGAGCATTATCCGGGACAGGGGAAGAAGCTTTCTTT. Its protein is CSARALSGTGEEAFF.

The chain uses TRBV10-3 and TRBJ2-5; D not certain. The germline CDR1 and CDR2 sequences are ENHRY and SYGVKD. Trimming removed 0 bases at V and 5 bases at J, with 7 bases between. This CDR3 contains 13 residues. CDR3 residues: CAISESTSETQYF. The CDR3 DNA is TGTGCCATCAGTGAGTCGACCAGTGAGACCCAGTACTTC.

This clonotype was seen a few times. V is TRBV4-1 and J is TRBJ2-1, with 11 positions matching TRBD2. After removal of 2 bases from V and 9 bases from J, the junction contained 6 bases not matched to a gene. This CDR3 is built from 15 residues. Germline V gives CDR1 MGHRA, CDR2 YSYEKL. Written as DNA, the CDR3 is TGCGCCAGCAGCCAACTACTAGCGGGGGTGGTTGAGCAGTTCTTC. This codes for CASSQLLAGVVEQFF.